Detailed here is one T cell receptor (beta chain). This sample is part of a study of CD8+ T cells in alopecia areata. For the study at large: Treated patients received oral tofacitinib, 5 to 10 mg twice daily. Scoring of severity for treated patients was based on percentage of affected scalp area. Patients took tofacitinib for 6 to 18 months, followed by 6 drug-free months.

The V segment lost 2 bases and the J segment 5 bases; nucleotides outside the gene matches: 3. CDR1 and CDR2 from the germline V gene are SGDLS and YYNGEE. CDR3 length: 14 residues. In each case, RNA was isolated and then reverse transcribed into cDNA as the sequencing template. Measured with immunoSEQ multiplex PCR; TCRdb has only the in-frame clones, and not every one. Of fewer than 150,000 clones in the sample, roughly 60% were seen once. As to treatment: oral pan-JAK inhibitor, 5-10 mg twice daily. The chain combines TRBV9 with TRBJ2-5, with TRBD2 matching 10 bases. The TCR originated in a human donor with alopecia areata. The material was CD8+ T cells sorted from blood, obtained at week 4, from a patient treated with tofacitinib. The CDR3 region is CASSVSGGHETQYF. CDR3 nucleotide sequence: TGTGCCAGCAGCGTTAGCGGGGGGCATGAGACCCAGTACTTC.